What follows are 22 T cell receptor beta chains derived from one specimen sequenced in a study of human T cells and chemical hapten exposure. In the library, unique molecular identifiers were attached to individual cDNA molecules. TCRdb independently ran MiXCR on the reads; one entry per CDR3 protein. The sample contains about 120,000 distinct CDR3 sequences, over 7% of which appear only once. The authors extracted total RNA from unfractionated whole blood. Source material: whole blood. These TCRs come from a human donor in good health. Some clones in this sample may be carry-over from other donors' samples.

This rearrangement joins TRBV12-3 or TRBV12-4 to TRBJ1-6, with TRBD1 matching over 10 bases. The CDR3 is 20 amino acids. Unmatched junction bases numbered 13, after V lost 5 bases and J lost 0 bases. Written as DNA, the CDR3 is TGTGCCAGCAGTCCCGGGACAGGGGTCCCCCAGGGCTCCTATAATTCACCCCTCCACTTT. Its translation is CASSPGTGVPQGSYNSPLHF.

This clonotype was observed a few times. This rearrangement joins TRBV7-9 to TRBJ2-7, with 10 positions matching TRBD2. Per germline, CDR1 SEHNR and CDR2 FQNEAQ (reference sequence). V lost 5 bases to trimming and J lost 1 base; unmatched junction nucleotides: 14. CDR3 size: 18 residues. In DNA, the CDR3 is TGTGCCAGCAGCCCCCCCCCACTAGCGGGACCGCCATCCTACGAGCAGTACTTC. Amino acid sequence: CASSPPPLAGPPSYEQYF.

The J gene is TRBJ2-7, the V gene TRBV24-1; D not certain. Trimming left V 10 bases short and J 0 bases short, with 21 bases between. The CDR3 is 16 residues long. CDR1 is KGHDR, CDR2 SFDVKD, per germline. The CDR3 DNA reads TGTGCCACGCCAGCTTCGAAGTGGCAACCCTCCTACGAGCAGTACTTC. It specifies CATPASKWQPSYEQYF.

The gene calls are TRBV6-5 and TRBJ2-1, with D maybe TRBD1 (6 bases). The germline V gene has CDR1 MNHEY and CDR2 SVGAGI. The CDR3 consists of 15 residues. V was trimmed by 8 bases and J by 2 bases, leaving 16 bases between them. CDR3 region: CASRALRGPYNEQFF. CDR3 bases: TGTGCCAGCCGAGCCCTCAGGGGTCCCTACAATGAGCAGTTCTTC.

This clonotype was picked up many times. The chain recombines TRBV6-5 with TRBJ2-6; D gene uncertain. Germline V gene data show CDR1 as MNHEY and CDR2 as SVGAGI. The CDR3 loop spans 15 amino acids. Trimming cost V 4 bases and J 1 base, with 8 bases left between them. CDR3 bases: TGTGCCAGCAGTTCTAGTTTTTCTGGGGCCAACGTCCTGACTTTC. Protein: CASSSSFSGANVLTF.

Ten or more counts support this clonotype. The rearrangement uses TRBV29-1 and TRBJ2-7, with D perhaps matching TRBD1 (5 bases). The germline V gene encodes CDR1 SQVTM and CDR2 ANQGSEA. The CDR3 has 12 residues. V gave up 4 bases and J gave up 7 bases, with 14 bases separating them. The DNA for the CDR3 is TGCAGCGTTGCTGGGGCTCGGAGTGAGCAGTACTTC. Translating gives CSVAGARSEQYF.

The CDR3: CASSEFRAFYQPQHF. DNA of the CDR3: TGTGCCAGCAGTGAATTTAGGGCGTTTTACCAGCCCCAGCATTTT. The chain couples TRBV6-1 to TRBJ1-5; D is unclear. The CDR3 totals 15 residues. The germline CDR1 and CDR2 sequences are MNHNS and SASEGT. Trimming shortened V by 2 bases and J by 7 bases, and 15 bases separated the two germline ends.

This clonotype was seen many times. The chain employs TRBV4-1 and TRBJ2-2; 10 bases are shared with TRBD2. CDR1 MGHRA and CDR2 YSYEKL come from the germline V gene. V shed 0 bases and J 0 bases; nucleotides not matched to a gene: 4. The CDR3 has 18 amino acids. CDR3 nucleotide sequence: TGCGCCAGCAGCCAAGATAAACTAGCGGGACCGAACACCGGGGAGCTGTTTTTT. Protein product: CASSQDKLAGPNTGELFF.

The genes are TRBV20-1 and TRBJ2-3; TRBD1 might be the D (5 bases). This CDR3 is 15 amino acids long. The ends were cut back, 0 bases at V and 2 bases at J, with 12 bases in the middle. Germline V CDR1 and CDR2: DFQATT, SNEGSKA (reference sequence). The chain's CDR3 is CSARDRRGNTDTQYF. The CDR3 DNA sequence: TGCAGTGCTAGAGATCGAAGGGGTAACACAGATACGCAGTATTTT.

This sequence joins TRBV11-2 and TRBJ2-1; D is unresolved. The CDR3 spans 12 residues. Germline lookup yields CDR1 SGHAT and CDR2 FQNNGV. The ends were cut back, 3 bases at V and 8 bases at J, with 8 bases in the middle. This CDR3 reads CASSFLRDEQFF. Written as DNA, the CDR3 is TGTGCCAGCAGCTTTTTAAGAGATGAGCAGTTCTTC.

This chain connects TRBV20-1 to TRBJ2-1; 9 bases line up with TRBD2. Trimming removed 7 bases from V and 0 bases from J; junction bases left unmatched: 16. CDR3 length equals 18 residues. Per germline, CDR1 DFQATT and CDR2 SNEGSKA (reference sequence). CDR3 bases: TGCAGTGTCTCCCCGGCGGGAGGGTTTGGTGACTCCTACAATGAGCAGTTCTTC. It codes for CSVSPAGGFGDSYNEQFF.

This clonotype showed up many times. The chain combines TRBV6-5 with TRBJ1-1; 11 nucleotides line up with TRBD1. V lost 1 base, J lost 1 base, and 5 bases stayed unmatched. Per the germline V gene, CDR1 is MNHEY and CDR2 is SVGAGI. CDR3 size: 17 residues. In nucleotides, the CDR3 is TGTGCCAGCAGTTACTTTGGACAGGGGGCAGCGAACACTGAAGCTTTCTTT. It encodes CASSYFGQGAANTEAFF.

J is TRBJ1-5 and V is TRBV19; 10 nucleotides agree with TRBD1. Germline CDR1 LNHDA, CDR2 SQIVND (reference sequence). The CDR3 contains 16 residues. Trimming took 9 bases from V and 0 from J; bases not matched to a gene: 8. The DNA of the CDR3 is TGTGCCAGCCTGGACAGGGGGGGATATAGCAATCAGCCCCAGCATTTT. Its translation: CASLDRGGYSNQPQHF.

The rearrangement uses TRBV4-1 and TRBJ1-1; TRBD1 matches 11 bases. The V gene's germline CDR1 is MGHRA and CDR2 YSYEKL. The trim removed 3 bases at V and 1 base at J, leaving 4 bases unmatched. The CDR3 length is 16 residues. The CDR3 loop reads CASSHGTGGRNTEAFF. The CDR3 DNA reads TGCGCCAGCAGCCATGGGACAGGGGGAAGGAACACTGAAGCTTTCTTT.

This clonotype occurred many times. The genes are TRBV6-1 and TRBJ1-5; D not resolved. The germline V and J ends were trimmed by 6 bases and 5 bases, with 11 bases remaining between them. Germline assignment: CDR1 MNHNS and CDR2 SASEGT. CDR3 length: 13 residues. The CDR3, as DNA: TGTGCCAGCAGCCTCAATAGGGATCAGCCCCAGCATTTT. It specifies CASSLNRDQPQHF.

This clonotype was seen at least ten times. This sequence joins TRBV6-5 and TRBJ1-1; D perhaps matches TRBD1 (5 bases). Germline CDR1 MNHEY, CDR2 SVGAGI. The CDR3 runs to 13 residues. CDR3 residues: CAIGVSPQSEAFF. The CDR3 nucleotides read TGTGCGATAGGGGTGAGCCCACAGTCTGAAGCTTTCTTT.

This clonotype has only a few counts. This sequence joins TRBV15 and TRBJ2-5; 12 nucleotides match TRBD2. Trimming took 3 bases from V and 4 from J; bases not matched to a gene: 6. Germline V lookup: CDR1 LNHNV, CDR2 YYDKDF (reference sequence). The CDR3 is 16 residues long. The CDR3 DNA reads TGTGCCACCAGCAGCGGGACTAGCGGGCTGATAGAGACCCAGTACTTC. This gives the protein CATSSGTSGLIETQYF. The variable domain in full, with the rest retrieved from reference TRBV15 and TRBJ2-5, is DAMVIQNPRYQVTQFGKPVTLSCSQTLNHNVMYWYQQKSSQAPKLLFHYYDKDFNNEADTPDNFQSRRPNTSFCFLDIRSPGLGDTAMYLCATSSGTSGLIETQYFGPGTRLLVL.

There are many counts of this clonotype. CDR3 amino acids: CASSPHEGTYGYTF. CDR3 bases: TGTGCCAGCAGCCCTCACGAAGGGACATATGGCTACACCTTC. The J gene is TRBJ1-2, the V gene TRBV7-2; TRBD1 might be the D (6 bases). Germline V gene sequence: CDR1 SGHTA, CDR2 FQGNSA. The CDR3 spans 14 residues. V gave up 5 bases and J gave up 5 bases, with 15 bases separating them.

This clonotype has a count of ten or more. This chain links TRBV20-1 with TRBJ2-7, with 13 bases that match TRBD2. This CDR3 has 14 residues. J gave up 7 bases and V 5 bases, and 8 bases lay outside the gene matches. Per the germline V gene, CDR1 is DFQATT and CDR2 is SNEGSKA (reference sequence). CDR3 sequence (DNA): TGCAGTGCTGGGGGGACTAGCGGGAATGGGGAGCAGTACTTC. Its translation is CSAGGTSGNGEQYF.

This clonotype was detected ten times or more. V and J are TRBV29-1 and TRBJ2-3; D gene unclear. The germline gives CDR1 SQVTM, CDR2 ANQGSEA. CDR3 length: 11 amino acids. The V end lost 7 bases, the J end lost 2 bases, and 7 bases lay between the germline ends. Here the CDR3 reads CSDGPTDTQYF. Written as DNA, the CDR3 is TGCAGCGATGGCCCCACAGATACGCAGTATTTT.

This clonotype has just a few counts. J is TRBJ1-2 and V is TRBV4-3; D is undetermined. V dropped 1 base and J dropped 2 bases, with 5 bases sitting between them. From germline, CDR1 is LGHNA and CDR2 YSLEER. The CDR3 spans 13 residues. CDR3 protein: CASSQAQNYGYTF. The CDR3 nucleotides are TGCGCCAGCAGCCAAGCCCAGAACTATGGCTACACCTTC.

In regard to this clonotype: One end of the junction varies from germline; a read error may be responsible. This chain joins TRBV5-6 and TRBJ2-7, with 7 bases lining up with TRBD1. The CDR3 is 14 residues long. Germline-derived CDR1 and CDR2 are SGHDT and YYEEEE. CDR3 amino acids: CVSSWDSTSNKQYF. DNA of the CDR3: TGTGTCAGCAGCTGGGACAGTACCAGTAATAAGCAGTACTTC.